The clone carrying this TCR beta chain was seen only a few times. The antigen remains undetermined. This specimen belongs to a study of vaccination and CD4 T cells after COVID-19. Whole-study context: Convalescent patients gave post-COVID blood a median about 110 days post-diagnosis, range 35 to 161. From HCoV-229E, HCoV-OC43, HCoV-NL63 and SARS-CoV-2, overlapping spike peptides were used to stimulate the cells.

The trim removed 2 bases at V and 2 bases at J, leaving 2 bases unmatched. The germline V gene has CDR1 MNHEY and CDR2 SMNVEV (reference sequence). This CDR3 contains 15 residues. As for treatment: 10-day PBMC culture with coronavirus spike peptide pools or control peptides (ViraFEST assay). Cultures got half-medium changes with IL-2 on days 3 and 7. The Oncomine TCR Beta short-read assay generated sequence data from the DNA of cultured CD4+ T cells. Each CDR3 protein is one row after TCRdb ran MiXCR on the PCR reads. The table has about 9,600 distinct CDR3 sequences, 26% seen once. The V gene is TRBV27, the J gene TRBJ1-5; TRBD1 agrees at 8 bases. This TCR was recovered from a human donor who received a COVID-19 vaccine. The sample consisted of CD4+ T cells from blood, cultured in vitro, taken before SARS-CoV-2 vaccination. The CDR3 DNA is TGTGCCAGCAGTTTACCGGACAGGGGCAATCAGCCCCAGCATTTT. This gives the protein CASSLPDRGNQPQHF.